The T cell receptor beta chain described here comes from a study of cytomegalovirus exposure and HLA in healthy donors. This CDR3 region has 15 residues. Germline-derived CDR1 and CDR2 are LNHDA and SQIVND (reference sequence). With 6 bases clipped from V and 1 base from J, the junction kept 2 bases outside the gene matches. 60 Vbeta and 13 Jbeta primers were used in PCR. Assay: immunoSEQ multiplex PCR; the TCRdb copy retains only in-frame clones and omits some. The sample contains about 170,000 clones, around 73% of which appear only once. This chain connects TRBV19 to TRBJ1-6, with TRBD1 matching over 8 bases. Sequenced input: PBMCs. This TCR came from a woman under 30 in good health and CMV-seropositive. The CDR3 region has the DNA TGTGCCAGTAGGGACAGGGATTCCTATAATTCACCCCTCCACTTT. Translation gives CASRDRDSYNSPLHF. The variable domain in full, completed from reference TRBV19 and TRBJ1-6, reads DGGITQSPKYLFRKEGQNVTLSCEQNLNHDAMYWYRQDPGQGLRLIYYSQIVNDFQKGDIAEGYSVSREKKESFPLTVTSAQKNPTAFYLCASRDRDSYNSPLHFGNGTRLTVT.